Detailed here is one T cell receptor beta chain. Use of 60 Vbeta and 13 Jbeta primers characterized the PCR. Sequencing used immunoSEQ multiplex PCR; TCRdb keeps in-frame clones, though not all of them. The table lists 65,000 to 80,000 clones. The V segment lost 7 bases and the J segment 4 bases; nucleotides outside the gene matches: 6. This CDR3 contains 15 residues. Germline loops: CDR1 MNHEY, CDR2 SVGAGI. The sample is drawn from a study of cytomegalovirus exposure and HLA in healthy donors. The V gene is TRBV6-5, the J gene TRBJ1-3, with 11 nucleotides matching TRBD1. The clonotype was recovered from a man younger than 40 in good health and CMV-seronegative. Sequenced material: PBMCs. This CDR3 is CASTWTGGGGNTIYF. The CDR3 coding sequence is TGTGCCAGCACCTGGACAGGGGGCGGGGGAAACACCATATATTTT.